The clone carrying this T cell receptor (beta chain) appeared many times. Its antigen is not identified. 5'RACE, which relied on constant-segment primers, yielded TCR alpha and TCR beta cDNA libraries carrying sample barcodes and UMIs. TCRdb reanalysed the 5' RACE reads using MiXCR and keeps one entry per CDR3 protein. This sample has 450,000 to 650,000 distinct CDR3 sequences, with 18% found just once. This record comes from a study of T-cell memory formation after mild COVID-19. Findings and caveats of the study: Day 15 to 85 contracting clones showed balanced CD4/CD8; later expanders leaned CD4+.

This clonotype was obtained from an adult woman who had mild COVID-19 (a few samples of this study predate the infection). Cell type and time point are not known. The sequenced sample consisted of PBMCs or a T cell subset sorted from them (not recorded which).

This CDR3 is CASSQGRLNTEAFF. The CDR3 region has the DNA TGCGCCAGCAGCCAAGGCAGGCTCAACACTGAAGCTTTCTTT. This chain joins TRBV4-1 and TRBJ1-1; no clear D. CDR3 length equals 14 residues. The ends were cut back, 1 base at V and 2 bases at J, with 8 bases in the middle. The V gene's germline CDR1 is MGHRA and CDR2 YSYEKL.